The TCR beta chain under discussion was sequenced for a study of blood T cells in healthy people across ages. The CDR3 has 15 amino acids. Germline trimming cut 5 bases from V and 4 bases from J; bases unmatched to any gene: 10. The V gene's germline CDR1 is LGHNA and CDR2 YSLEER. This clonotype has ten or more counts. A second about 7 to 11 cycle PCR used barcoded and J-beta primers. TCRdb re-analysed the 5' RACE reads in MiXCR, keeping a single row per CDR3 protein. The table shows some 1.5 million distinct CDR3 sequences, with about 28% occurring only once. The V gene is TRBV4-3, the J gene TRBJ2-5, with 7 bases that match TRBD2. This clonotype originated in a woman aged 25 to 39 in good health. The sequenced material came from blood. CDR3 sequence: CASSDTLGRGETQYF. CDR3 DNA: TGCGCCAGCAGCGATACCCTAGGGAGGGGAGAGACCCAGTACTTC.